The present entry profiles one TCR beta chain with its context. No antigen is known for it. The data were obtained in a study of post-analysis software for immune sequencing data. Study background: The cohort encompassed relapsing-remitting, secondary progressive and progressive-relapsing multiple sclerosis disease courses. Study results and caveats: Samples prepared in the same batch strongly co-clustered by F measure. Compared with controls, patients showed significantly lower normalized Chao1 diversity. In patients, roughly 5 TRBV segments were more frequent than in controls, with TRBV5-6, TRBV5-1 and TRBV20-1 among them.

Prepared TCR beta cDNA libraries contained unique molecular identifiers. Out of 1 to 10 million T cells, about 460,000 cDNA molecules were generated. MiXCR, run by TCRdb on the PCR reads, gives a single entry per CDR3 protein. The data hold 500,000 to 600,000 distinct CDR3 sequences, with 44% observed a single time. Between the trimmed V and J ends, which lost 2 bases and 0 bases, there was a span of 5 bases. CDR3 length equals 15 residues. The V gene's germline CDR1 is MNHNS and CDR2 SASEGT. Sequencing was performed on blood. The receptor comes from a girl aged 5 to 17 with multiple sclerosis. The rearrangement uses TRBV6-1 and TRBJ2-6, with D uncertain. In DNA form, the CDR3 reads TGTGCCAGCAGTGAAACAAGCTCTGGGGCCAACGTCCTGACTTTC. It is translated as CASSETSSGANVLTF.